This TCR beta chain was profiled in a study of OX40 agonist ivuxolimab in advanced cancers. TCRdb's copy holds only in-frame clones and misses some; the assay was immunoSEQ multiplex PCR. The sample has 40,000 to 60,000 clones, approximately 90% seen once. The CDR3 is 15 amino acids. CDR1 LNHDA and CDR2 SQIVND come from the germline V gene (reference sequence). V gave up 5 bases and J gave up 3 bases, with 16 bases separating them. This clonotype originated in an adult with an advanced solid tumor such as melanoma, head and neck, liver or kidney cancer. Sequenced material: CD4+ or CD8+ T cells sorted from blood, taken in a trial of the OX40 agonist ivuxolimab. The chain employs TRBV19 and TRBJ1-2; D is uncertain. CDR3 bases: TGTGCCAGTAGTGTAGCCTATTTAGTCCACTATGGCTACACCTTC. Translation: CASSVAYLVHYGYTF.